A single sample gave rise to the 30 T cell receptor beta chains below, sequenced in a study of human T cells and chemical hapten exposure. TCRdb itself ran the RACE reads through MiXCR, one entry per CDR3 protein. The sample contains about 380,000 distinct CDR3 sequences, 5% to 6.5% of which appear only once. Time point defined: pre-sensitization, week 0. Treatment noted: therapeutic diphenylcyclopropenone sensitization with weekly scalp DPC. The sequencing used whole blood, collected in connection with sensitization to the hapten diphenylcyclopropenone (DPC). The receptors originated from a woman aged 45-65 years with alopecia areata. Some clones in this sample may be carry-over from other donors' samples.

In its sample, this clonotype was seen a few times. The rearrangement joins TRBV18 to TRBJ1-6; no definite D call. V dropped 0 bases and J dropped 1 base, with 4 bases sitting between them. The length of the CDR3 is 15 residues. Looked up from germline, CDR1 is KGHSH and CDR2 is LQKENI. For the CDR3, the DNA is TGTGCCAGCTCACCACCGGCTTCCTATAATTCACCCCTCCACTTT. This codes for CASSPPASYNSPLHF.

This clonotype was observed at least ten times. The J gene is TRBJ2-5, the V gene TRBV29-1; 9 bases are a match to TRBD2. The CDR3 sequence is 14 residues long. Germline V gene lookup returns CDR1 SQVTM and CDR2 ANQGSEA. J was trimmed by 2 bases and V by 2 bases; bases with no gene match: 3. CDR3: CSVELAGTQETQYF. CDR3 sequence (DNA): TGCAGCGTTGAACTAGCGGGGACTCAAGAGACCCAGTACTTC. The variable domain in full, completed from reference TRBV29-1 and TRBJ2-5, reads SAVISQKPSRDICQRGTSLTIQCQVDSQVTMMFWYRQQPGQSLTLIATANQGSEATYESGFVIDKFPISRPNLTFSTLTVSNMSPEDSSIYLCSVELAGTQETQYFGPGTRLLVL.

V gene TRBV7-9 combines with J gene TRBJ1-1; 10 bases are a match to TRBD1. Germline V gives CDR1 SEHNR, CDR2 FQNEAQ (reference sequence). The CDR3 contains 13 residues. The junction had 3 bases not matched to a gene; V was cut back by 6 bases and J by 5 bases. DNA for the CDR3: TGTGCCAGCAGGCCGGGACAGGGGACTGAAGCTTTCTTT. Its translation: CASRPGQGTEAFF.

A few counts support this clonotype. The chain uses TRBV28 and TRBJ1-6, with 8 bases lining up with TRBD1. Germline CDR1 and CDR2: MDHEN and SYDVKM. With 6 bases clipped from V and 10 bases from J, the junction kept 5 bases outside the gene matches. The CDR3 extends over 13 amino acids. The CDR3 bases are TGTGCCAGCAGGGCGGACAGGGTCTCACCCCTCCACTTT. The encoded protein is CASRADRVSPLHF.

In its sample, this clonotype was seen many times. The chain uses TRBV28 and TRBJ1-5; 7 bases agree with TRBD1. This CDR3 is built from 16 residues. The germline V gene encodes CDR1 MDHEN and CDR2 SYDVKM. After removal of 5 bases from V and 1 base from J, the junction contained 8 bases not matched to a gene. CDR3 DNA sequence: TGTGCCAGCAGTGTCAGAGGGGGCTCGAGCAATCAGCCCCAGCATTTT. Its translation: CASSVRGGSSNQPQHF.

This clonotype was counted a few times. The junction departs from the called germline gene at one end, perhaps through a read error. CDR3 sequence reads: CASSLAGGPDETQYF. The CDR3, as DNA: TGTGCCAGCAGCCTAGCGGGAGGGCCGGATGAGACCCAGTACTTC. The chain recombines TRBV7-2 with TRBJ2-5, with TRBD2 identical over 12 bases. This CDR3 comprises 15 residues. CDR1 is SGHTA, CDR2 FQGNSA, per germline.

This clonotype was found a few times. The chain couples TRBV20-1 to TRBJ2-7; the match to TRBD2 covers 10 bases. The CDR3 is 15 residues long. Per the germline V gene, CDR1 is DFQATT and CDR2 is SNEGSKA (reference sequence). After removal of 0 bases from V and 4 bases from J, the junction contained 6 bases not matched to a gene. This chain's CDR3 is CSARDLAGETYEQYF. DNA of the CDR3: TGCAGTGCTAGAGATCTAGCGGGAGAAACATACGAGCAGTACTTC.

This clonotype was recorded a few times. The chain joins TRBV7-2 to TRBJ1-2; no definite D call. V lost 7 bases and J 0 bases, leaving 18 bases between the germline ends. Per germline, CDR1 SGHTA and CDR2 FQGNSA. CDR3 length: 16 residues. The CDR3 reads CASNLDSQRSNYGYTF. The CDR3 nucleotides are TGTGCCAGCAACCTAGATTCCCAGAGATCTAACTATGGCTACACCTTC.

This chain uses TRBV4-1 with TRBJ2-7; 12 bases are a match to TRBD2. J was trimmed by 3 bases and V by 1 base; bases with no gene match: 4. Germline lookup yields CDR1 MGHRA and CDR2 YSYEKL. This CDR3 region has 16 residues. DNA for the CDR3: TGCGCCAGCAGCCAAGCATGGACTAGCGGGGACTACGAGCAGTACTTC. This encodes CASSQAWTSGDYEQYF.

This clonotype was counted ten times or more. The chain couples TRBV6-6 to TRBJ2-3; tentative D call: TRBD2 (6 bases). Germline V gives CDR1 MNHNY, CDR2 SVGAGI (reference sequence). The CDR3 totals 15 residues. Trimming stripped 5 bases from V and 8 bases from J, with 20 bases between. In DNA, the CDR3 is TGTGCCAGCAGTCCCTCTGAGCGGGCTCACGGTACGCAGTATTTT. Encoded protein: CASSPSERAHGTQYF.

V is TRBV6-4 and J is TRBJ1-2; TRBD1 is a possible D gene (5 bases). Germline-derived CDR1 and CDR2 are MRHNA and SNTAGT. The ends were cut back, 4 bases at V and 2 bases at J, with 8 bases in the middle. The CDR3 is made up of 13 amino acids. The CDR3 region has the DNA TGTGCCAGCAGTGCGACAGAGAACTATGGCTACACCTTC. It specifies CASSATENYGYTF.

The chain links TRBV2 to TRBJ1-5; D gene unclear. There are 14 residues in the CDR3. CDR1 and CDR2 (germline): SNHLY, FYNNEI. Trimming took 4 bases from V and 0 from J, leaving 7 bases between them. The CDR3 spells CASSGQLSNQPQHF. The CDR3 nucleotides are TGTGCCAGCAGTGGGCAGCTTAGCAATCAGCCCCAGCATTTT.

This clonotype was counted many times. V and J are TRBV6-2 or TRBV6-3 and TRBJ2-4; 7 positions agree with TRBD1. V gave up 5 bases and J gave up 5 bases; unmatched junction bases: 12. Germline loops: CDR1 MNHEY, CDR2 SVGEGT. The CDR3 covers 16 residues. This CDR3 is CASSRGQLARENIQYF. For the CDR3, the DNA is TGTGCCAGCAGTAGGGGGCAGCTCGCCCGGGAAAACATTCAGTACTTC.

V is TRBV5-1 and J is TRBJ1-1; the match to TRBD1 covers 7 bases. This CDR3 contains 15 residues. V was pared by 0 bases and J by 5 bases, with 7 bases of the junction left unmatched. The germline gives CDR1 SGHRS, CDR2 YFSETQ. The CDR3 region has the DNA TGCGCCAGCAGCTTGGAGGGGGCCAAGGGAACTGAAGCTTTCTTT. This gives the protein CASSLEGAKGTEAFF. Drawing the rest from reference TRBV5-1 and TRBJ1-1, the complete variable domain is KAGVTQTPRYLIKTRGQQVTLSCSPISGHRSVSWYQQTPGQGLQFLFEYFSETQRNKGNFPGRFSGRQFSNSRSEMNVSTLELGDSALYLCASSLEGAKGTEAFFGQGTRLTVV.

The chain uses TRBV2 and TRBJ1-4, with D unclear. Germline V gene sequence: CDR1 SNHLY, CDR2 FYNNEI. With 7 bases removed from V and 4 bases from J, the gap between germline ends came to 10 bases. This CDR3 contains 13 residues. CDR3 nucleotides: TGTGCCAGCACGGGCCAGTTTAATGAAAAACTGTTTTTT. The encoded protein is CASTGQFNEKLFF.

This clonotype occurred many times. CDR3 region: CASSLLGTANEKLFF. The CDR3, as DNA: TGTGCCAGCAGCTTGCTGGGGACGGCTAATGAAAAACTGTTTTTT. V usage is TRBV7-9 and J usage is TRBJ1-4; D may be TRBD1 (5 bases). This CDR3 contains 15 residues. Trimming cost V 3 bases and J 3 bases, with 11 bases left between them. Germline loops: CDR1 SEHNR, CDR2 FQNEAQ (reference sequence).

This clonotype was seen ten or more times. The V gene is TRBV5-1, the J gene TRBJ1-1, with 7 bases that match TRBD1. Germline CDR1 SGHRS, CDR2 YFSETQ. V dropped 1 base and J dropped 1; count of bases not matched to a gene: 4. This CDR3 is 15 amino acids long. CDR3 in amino acids: CASSLRQGRNTEAFF. The CDR3 DNA sequence: TGCGCCAGCAGCTTGCGACAGGGAAGGAACACTGAAGCTTTCTTT.

The genes are TRBV12-3 or TRBV12-4 and TRBJ2-1; D gene ambiguous. Trimming shortened V by 4 bases and J by 0 bases, and 10 bases separated the two germline ends. The CDR3 is 15 amino acids. CDR3 sequence reads: CASSSSPASYNEQFF. The DNA for the CDR3 is TGTGCCAGCAGTTCCTCCCCCGCCTCCTACAATGAGCAGTTCTTC.

The chain couples TRBV3-1 to TRBJ1-1; D may be TRBD1 (6 bases). V gave up 6 bases and J gave up 8 bases, with 10 bases separating them. CDR3 size: 11 residues. Germline lookup yields CDR1 LGHDT and CDR2 YNNKEL (reference sequence). CDR3 DNA sequence: TGTGCCAGCAGTCACACAGGGGAAGCTTTCTTT. Its translation: CASSHTGEAFF.

This clonotype was counted many times. This rearrangement joins TRBV7-2 to TRBJ2-1; TRBD2 agrees at 8 bases. Germline V gene sequence: CDR1 SGHTA, CDR2 FQGNSA. J gave up 4 bases and V 6 bases, and 5 bases lay outside the gene matches. This CDR3 has 14 residues. Here the CDR3 DNA reads TGTGCCAGCAGGTCGGGAGGGCCTTACAATGAGCAGTTCTTC. Its protein is CASRSGGPYNEQFF.

This clonotype showed up many times. The V call is TRBV7-9, the J call TRBJ2-1, with D possibly matching TRBD1 (7 bases). The CDR3 covers 16 residues. Germline CDR1 is SEHNR and CDR2 is FQNEAQ (reference sequence). Trimming cost V 5 bases and J 0 bases, with 14 bases left between them. The CDR3: CASSPPGGSSYNEQFF. As DNA, the CDR3 is TGTGCCAGCAGCCCCCCAGGGGGGAGCTCCTACAATGAGCAGTTCTTC.

This clonotype has more than one count but fewer than ten. The V gene is TRBV9, the J gene TRBJ2-1, with TRBD2 matching over 7 bases. Unmatched junction bases numbered 2, after V lost 4 bases and J lost 1 base. This CDR3 contains 14 residues. Germline V CDR1 and CDR2: SGDLS, YYNGEE. CDR3 DNA: TGTGCCAGCAGCCAGGGACTATCCTACAATGAGCAGTTCTTC. Translating it yields CASSQGLSYNEQFF.

This clonotype was counted at least ten times. This chain joins TRBV3-1 and TRBJ2-3, with D perhaps given as TRBD1 or TRBD2 (5 bases each). This CDR3 comprises 13 residues. The germline V and J ends were trimmed by 4 bases and 7 bases, with 12 bases remaining between them. Germline V lookup: CDR1 LGHDT, CDR2 YNNKEL (reference sequence). The CDR3 loop reads CASSRDPRNTQYF. CDR3 bases: TGTGCCAGCAGCCGGGACCCCCGGAATACGCAGTATTTT.

The rearrangement uses TRBV18 and TRBJ1-4; D possibly corresponds to TRBD1 (6 bases). Trimming stripped 3 bases from V and 8 bases from J, with 10 bases between. From germline, CDR1 is KGHSH and CDR2 LQKENI. The length of the CDR3 is 13 residues. CDR3 protein: CASSPGQDEKLFF. In DNA, the CDR3 is TGTGCCAGCTCACCGGGACAAGACGAAAAACTGTTTTTT.

This clonotype has a count of ten or more. The genes are TRBV13 and TRBJ1-1; 7 bases match TRBD1. Trimming at V came to 5 bases and at J to 3 bases, leaving 9 bases not matched to a gene. The CDR3 totals 15 residues. CDR1 and CDR2 (germline): PRHDT, FYEKMQ (reference sequence). The CDR3 nucleotides read TGTGCCAGCAGCCACAGGGGCGCCGGAGACACTGAAGCTTTCTTT. It yields the protein CASSHRGAGDTEAFF.

This clonotype was detected a few times. The V and J genes are TRBV9 and TRBJ2-3; D unresolved. This CDR3 has 14 residues. The V gene lost 4 bases and the J gene lost 2 bases, with 11 bases spanning the gap. Germline CDR1 SGDLS, CDR2 YYNGEE. The CDR3 loop is CASSKSPITDTQYF. In DNA form, the CDR3 reads TGTGCCAGCAGCAAGAGCCCTATCACAGATACGCAGTATTTT.

This clonotype has a handful of counts. The chain links TRBV21-1 to TRBJ1-2. TRBV21-1 is a known pseudogene. This CDR3 spans 15 amino acids. This chain's CDR3 is CASSKEGGAGDGYTF. CDR3 nucleotides: TGTGCCAGCAGCAAAGAGGGAGGGGCAGGGGATGGCTACACCTTC.

This clonotype was counted ten times or more. The rearrangement links TRBV11-2 to TRBJ2-3; D remains unclear. V gave up 8 bases and J gave up 0 bases, with 12 bases separating them. This CDR3 is 14 amino acids long. The germline CDR1 and CDR2 sequences are SGHAT and FQNNGV. As DNA, the CDR3 is TGTGCCAGCGCCTACCAGAGTAGCACAGATACGCAGTATTTT. It translates to CASAYQSSTDTQYF.

This clonotype was observed a few times. This chain uses TRBV20-1 with TRBJ1-4, with D hard to call. This CDR3 is 14 amino acids long. CDR1 is DFQATT and CDR2 is SNEGSKA in the germline V gene (reference sequence). The V end lost 6 bases, the J end lost 0 bases, and 11 bases lay between the germline ends. This chain's CDR3 is CSAYDGATNEKLFF. CDR3 coding DNA: TGCAGTGCATACGACGGTGCAACTAATGAAAAACTGTTTTTT.

This clonotype was counted at least ten times. J is TRBJ1-2 and V is TRBV28, with TRBD1 matching 8 bases. V lost 6 bases to trimming and J lost 6 bases; unmatched junction nucleotides: 9. The CDR3 is 14 amino acids. The V gene's germline CDR1 is MDHEN and CDR2 SYDVKM. In DNA form, the CDR3 reads TGTGCCAGCAGGAAGGACAGGGAGGGAAATGGCTACACCTTC. This encodes CASRKDREGNGYTF.